A single sample gave rise to the 4 T cell receptor beta chains below, sequenced in a study of T-cell memory formation after mild COVID-19. TCRdb independently ran MiXCR on the 5' RACE reads; one entry per CDR3 protein. Among about 100,000 distinct CDR3 sequences listed, 8.5% to 14% were seen once. The sequencing sample was made of PBMCs or a T cell subset sorted from them (not recorded which). The receptors stem from a young man who had mild COVID-19 (a few samples of this study predate the infection). Cell type and time point are not known.

This clonotype was seen more than once but under ten times. V is TRBV7-9 and J is TRBJ1-2; D ambiguous. Germline assignment: CDR1 SEHNR and CDR2 FQNEAQ (reference sequence). CDR3 size: 13 residues. V gave up 5 bases and J gave up 6 bases, with 13 bases separating them. The CDR3 coding sequence is TGTGCCAGCAGCCCGACGGGTTGGAATGGCTACACCTTC. Residues: CASSPTGWNGYTF.

This clonotype was detected a few times. This chain joins TRBV27 and TRBJ1-6; 9 bases match TRBD1. V was clipped by 5 bases and J by 13 bases; unmatched bases: 15. Germline V gene lookup returns CDR1 MNHEY and CDR2 SMNVEV (reference sequence). The CDR3 runs 16 residues. CDR3 DNA sequence: TGTGCCAGCAGTCCGCCCCGTCGGACAGGGGCTGTCCCCCTCCACTTT. It translates to CASSPPRRTGAVPLHF.

This rearrangement joins TRBV9 to TRBJ2-3; the D is unclear. This CDR3 comprises 14 residues. Germline V gene data show CDR1 as SGDLS and CDR2 as YYNGEE. V was shortened by 4 bases and J by 2 bases, with 11 bases between the two germline ends. DNA of the CDR3: TGTGCCAGCAGCATCGGACGGTTCACAGATACGCAGTATTTT. Encoded protein: CASSIGRFTDTQYF.

This clonotype was detected a few times. The rearrangement uses TRBV29-1 and TRBJ1-4; 9 bases are shared with TRBD1. In germline, CDR1 is SQVTM, CDR2 ANQGSEA. The CDR3 is made up of 13 amino acids. Trimming removed 6 bases from V and 5 bases from J; junction bases left unmatched: 4. The CDR3 bases are TGCAGCGTGAGGACAGGGGCAAATGAAAAACTGTTTTTT. This sequence encodes CSVRTGANEKLFF.